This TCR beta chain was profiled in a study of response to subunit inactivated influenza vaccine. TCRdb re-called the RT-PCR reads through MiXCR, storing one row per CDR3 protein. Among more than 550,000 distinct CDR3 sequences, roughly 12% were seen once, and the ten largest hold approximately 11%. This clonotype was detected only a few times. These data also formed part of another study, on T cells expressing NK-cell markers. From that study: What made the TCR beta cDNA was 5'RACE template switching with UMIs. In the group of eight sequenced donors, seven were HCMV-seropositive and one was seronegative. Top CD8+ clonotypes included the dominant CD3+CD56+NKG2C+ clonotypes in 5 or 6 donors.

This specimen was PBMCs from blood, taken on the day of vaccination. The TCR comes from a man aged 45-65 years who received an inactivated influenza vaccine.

The CDR3: CSIRDRGSYNEQFF. The CDR3 bases are TGCAGCATCAGGGACAGGGGCTCCTACAATGAGCAGTTCTTC. The chain has TRBV20-1 and TRBJ2-1; 10 nucleotides agree with TRBD1. CDR1 DFQATT and CDR2 SNEGSKA come from the germline V gene (reference sequence). This CDR3 spans 14 amino acids.